The TCR beta chain described here comes from a study of response to subunit inactivated influenza vaccine. Study-level findings and limits: Researchers suggested that each seasonal influenza vaccination recruits few new T cells.

TCRdb re-called the RT-PCR reads with MiXCR, one entry per CDR3 protein. The sample lists 450,000 to 600,000 distinct CDR3 sequences; less than 10% were seen once. After removal of 5 bases from V and 0 bases from J, the junction contained 3 bases not matched to a gene. The CDR3 sequence is 14 residues long. The V gene's germline CDR1 is SGHRS and CDR2 YFSETQ. A word on this clonotype: The antigen remains unidentified.

The sequence came from a man in his fifties or sixties who received an inactivated influenza vaccine. The chain combines TRBV5-1 with TRBJ1-1, with TRBD1 matching 8 bases. The sample in question was PBMCs from blood, obtained about 24 months after vaccination. CDR3 nucleotide sequence: TGCGCCAGCAGAGGACAGGGAATGAACACTGAAGCTTTCTTT. Translation gives CASRGQGMNTEAFF.